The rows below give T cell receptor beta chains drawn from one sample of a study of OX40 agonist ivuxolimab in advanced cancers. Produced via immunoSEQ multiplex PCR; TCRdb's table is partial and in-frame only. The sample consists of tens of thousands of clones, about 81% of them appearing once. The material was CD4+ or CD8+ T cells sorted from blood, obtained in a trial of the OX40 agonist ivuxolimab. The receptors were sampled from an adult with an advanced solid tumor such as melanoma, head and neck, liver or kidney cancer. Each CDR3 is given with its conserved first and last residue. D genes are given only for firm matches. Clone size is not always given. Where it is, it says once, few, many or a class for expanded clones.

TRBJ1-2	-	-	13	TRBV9	CASSVGQAYGYTF	TGTGCCAGCAGCGTAGGGCAAGCCTATGGCTACACCTTC
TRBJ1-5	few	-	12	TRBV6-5	CASRDPDQPQHF	TGTGCCAGCAGGGATCCTGATCAGCCCCAGCATTTT
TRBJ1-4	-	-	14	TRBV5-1	CASSSDGFQEKLFF	TGCGCCAGCAGCTCCGACGGGTTTCAGGAAAAACTGTTTTTT
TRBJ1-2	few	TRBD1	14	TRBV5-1	CASSPQGVDYGYTF	TGCGCCAGCAGCCCTCAGGGGGTTGACTATGGCTACACCTTC
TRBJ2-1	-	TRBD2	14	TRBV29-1	CSVTGTSGGNEQFF	TGCAGCGTGACCGGGACTAGCGGGGGCAATGAGCAGTTCTTC
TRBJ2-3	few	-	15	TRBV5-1	CASSFQGSGTDTQYF	TGCGCCAGCAGCTTCCAGGGGTCCGGTACAGATACGCAGTATTTT
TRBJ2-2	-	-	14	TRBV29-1	CSVVFVQPTGELFF	TGCAGCGTTGTCTTTGTACAGCCAACCGGGGAGCTGTTTTTT
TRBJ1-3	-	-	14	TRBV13	CASSLSGAGNTIYF	TGTGCCAGCAGCTTATCGGGGGCTGGAAACACCATATATTTT
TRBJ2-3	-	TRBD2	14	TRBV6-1	CASSTAGGWDTQYF	TGTGCCAGCAGCACAGCGGGAGGATGGGATACGCAGTATTTT
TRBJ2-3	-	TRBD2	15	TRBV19	CASSISGGPTDTQYF	TGTGCCAGTAGTATTTCGGGAGGACCCACAGATACGCAGTATTTT
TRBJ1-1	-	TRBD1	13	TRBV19	CASDDREDTEAFF	TGTGCCAGTGATGACAGGGAGGACACTGAAGCTTTCTTT
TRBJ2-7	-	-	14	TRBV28	CASSSRAPAHEQYF	TGTGCCAGCAGTTCCAGGGCACCCGCCCACGAGCAGTACTTC
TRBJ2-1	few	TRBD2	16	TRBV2	CASSEYLAGLYNEQFF	TGTGCCAGCAGTGAATATCTAGCGGGACTGTACAATGAGCAGTTCTTC
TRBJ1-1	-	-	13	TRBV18	CASSPPGGAEAFF	TGTGCCAGCTCACCACCGGGAGGTGCTGAAGCTTTCTTT
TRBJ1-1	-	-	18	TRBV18	CASSPGMGGLGDNTEAFF	TGTGCCAGCTCACCCGGCATGGGGGGCCTAGGGGACAACACTGAAGCTTTCTTT
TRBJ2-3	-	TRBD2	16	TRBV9	CASSSGLAGSTDTQYF	TGTGCCAGCAGCTCGGGACTAGCGGGGAGCACAGATACGCAGTATTTT
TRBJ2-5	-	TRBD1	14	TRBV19	CASSPRQGGETQYF	TGTGCCAGTAGTCCCCGACAGGGCGGTGAGACCCAGTACTTC
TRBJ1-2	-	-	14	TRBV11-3	CASSLVNSNYGYTF	TGTGCCAGCAGCTTAGTCAACAGTAACTATGGCTACACCTTC
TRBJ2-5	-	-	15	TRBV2	CASTVGGHGGETQYF	TGTGCCAGCACCGTCGGGGGTCACGGGGGAGAGACCCAGTACTTC
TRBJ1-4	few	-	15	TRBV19	CASSIRQPPNEKLFF	TGTGCCAGTAGTATTCGACAACCACCTAATGAAAAACTGTTTTTT
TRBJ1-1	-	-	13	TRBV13	CASSLVRATEAFF	TGTGCCAGCAGCTTAGTCCGTGCCACTGAAGCTTTCTTT
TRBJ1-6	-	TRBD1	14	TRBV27	CASSDSGQGSPLHF	TGTGCCAGCAGTGACTCGGGACAGGGTTCACCCCTCCACTTT
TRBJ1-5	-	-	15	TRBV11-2	CASSLKGFSNQPQHF	TGTGCCAGCAGCTTAAAGGGGTTTAGCAATCAGCCCCAGCATTTT
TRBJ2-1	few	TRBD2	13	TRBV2	CASNAGGANEQFF	TGTGCCAGCAACGCGGGAGGAGCCAATGAGCAGTTCTTC
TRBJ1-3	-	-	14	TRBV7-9	CASSLDREGNTIYF	TGTGCCAGCAGCTTAGACAGGGAAGGAAACACCATATATTTT
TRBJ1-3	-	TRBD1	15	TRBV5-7	CASSRGTGRGNTIYF	TGTGCCAGCAGCAGGGGGACAGGGCGCGGAAACACCATATATTTT
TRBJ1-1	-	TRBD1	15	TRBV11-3	CASSLDSAGGTEAFF	TGTGCCAGCAGCTTAGATTCGGCAGGGGGGACTGAAGCTTTCTTT
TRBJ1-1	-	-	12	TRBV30	CACWEENTEAFF	TGTGCCTGTTGGGAGGAGAACACTGAAGCTTTCTTT
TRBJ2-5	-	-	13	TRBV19	CASSIGQQETQYF	TGTGCCAGTAGTATCGGACAGCAAGAGACCCAGTACTTC
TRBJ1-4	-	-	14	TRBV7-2	CASSRQRGNEKLFF	TGTGCCAGCAGCCGACAGAGAGGAAATGAAAAACTGTTTTTT
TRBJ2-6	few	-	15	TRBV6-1	CASSEDNSGANVLTF	TGTGCCAGCAGTGAAGACAACTCTGGGGCCAACGTCCTGACTTTC
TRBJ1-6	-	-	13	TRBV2	CASRDEGFSPLHF	TGTGCCAGCAGGGATGAAGGATTTTCACCCCTCCACTTT
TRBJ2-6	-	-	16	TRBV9	CASSYLGFAGANVLTF	TGTGCCAGCAGCTATCTAGGGTTCGCTGGGGCCAACGTCCTGACTTTC
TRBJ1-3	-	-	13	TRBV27	CASTPTSGNTIYF	TGTGCCAGCACCCCGACCTCTGGAAACACCATATATTTT
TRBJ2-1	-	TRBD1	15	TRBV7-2	CASSQGQGRRDEQFF	TGTGCCAGCAGCCAGGGACAGGGGAGGAGGGATGAGCAGTTCTTC
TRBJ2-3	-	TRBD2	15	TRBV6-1	CASSLLAGATDTQYF	TGTGCCAGCAGTTTACTAGCGGGCGCGACAGATACGCAGTATTTT
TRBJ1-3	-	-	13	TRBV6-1	CASRAGSGNTIYF	TGTGCCAGCAGGGCAGGCTCTGGAAACACCATATATTTT
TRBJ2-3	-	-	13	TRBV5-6	CASSLGGTDTQYF	TGTGCCAGCAGCTTGGGGGGAACAGATACGCAGTATTTT
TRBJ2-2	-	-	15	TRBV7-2	CASSLRRENTGELFF	TGTGCCAGCAGCTTAAGGAGGGAAAACACCGGGGAGCTGTTTTTT
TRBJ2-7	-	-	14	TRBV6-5	CASISTADSYEQYF	TGTGCCAGCATTAGTACTGCTGACTCCTACGAGCAGTACTTC
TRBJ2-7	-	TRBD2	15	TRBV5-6	CASSGSGRSSYEQYF	TGTGCCAGCAGCGGTAGCGGGAGGAGCTCCTACGAGCAGTACTTC
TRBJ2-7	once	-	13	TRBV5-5	CASSLGDMDEQYF	TGTGCCAGCAGCTTGGGGGACATGGACGAGCAGTACTTC
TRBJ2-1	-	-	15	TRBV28	CASSSLILSYNEQFF	TGTGCCAGCAGTTCCCTCATCCTCTCCTACAATGAGCAGTTCTTC
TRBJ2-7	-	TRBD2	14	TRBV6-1	CASSPLAGAYEQYF	TGTGCCAGCAGTCCACTAGCGGGGGCCTACGAGCAGTACTTC
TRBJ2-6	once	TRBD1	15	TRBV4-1	CASSQTGAGANVLTF	TGCGCCAGCAGCCAGACAGGGGCTGGGGCCAACGTCCTGACTTTC
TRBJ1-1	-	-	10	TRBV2	CASSANVAFF	TGTGCCAGCAGTGCTAATGTAGCTTTCTTT
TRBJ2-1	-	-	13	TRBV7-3	CASSLNTYNEQFF	TGTGCCAGCAGCTTAAATACATACAATGAGCAGTTCTTC
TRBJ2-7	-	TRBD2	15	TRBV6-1	CASSDKTSGAYEQYF	TGTGCCAGCAGTGACAAGACTAGCGGGGCCTACGAGCAGTACTTC
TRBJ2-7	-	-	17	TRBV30	CAWSTKGDSFFTYEQYF	TGTGCCTGGAGCACCAAAGGTGACAGCTTCTTTACCTACGAGCAGTACTTC
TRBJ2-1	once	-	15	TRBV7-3	CASSSLPGTRNEQFF	TGTGCCAGCAGCTCCTTACCCGGGACACGGAATGAGCAGTTCTTC
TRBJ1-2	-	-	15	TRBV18	CASSPSTGNDYGYTF	TGTGCCAGCTCACCATCCACAGGGAATGACTATGGCTACACCTTC
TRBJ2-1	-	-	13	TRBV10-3	CATSKAPEDEQFF	TGTGCCACCAGTAAGGCCCCCGAAGATGAGCAGTTCTTC
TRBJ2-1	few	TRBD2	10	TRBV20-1	CSAGLAEQFF	TGCAGTGCTGGACTAGCGGAGCAGTTCTTC
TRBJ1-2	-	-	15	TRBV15	CATSPRSRFDYGYTF	TGTGCCACCAGCCCTCGAAGTAGGTTCGACTATGGCTACACCTTC
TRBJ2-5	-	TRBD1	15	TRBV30	CAWSAGAGGGKTQYF	TGTGCCTGGAGTGCCGGGGCAGGGGGCGGAAAGACCCAGTACTTC